The 21 T cell receptor beta chains given below trace back to one sample, sequenced in a study of vaccination effects on CD4 cells after COVID-19. Their target antigens are unknown. Measured with immunoSEQ multiplex PCR; TCRdb has only the in-frame clones, and not every one. The table shows roughly 16,000 clones, with 60% to 85% occurring only once. Peptide-pool stimulation followed by sequencing identified expanded antigen-specific CD4+ clonotypes in the ViraFEST assay. The authors isolated CD4+ T cells after 9 to 10 days of culture. The participants, recipients of two vaccine doses, got either BNT162b2 or mRNA-1273. The sequences come from CD4+ T cells from PBMCs cultured with HCoV-NL63 spike peptides, collected after COVID-19 vaccination. The origin of the receptors is a human donor who received a COVID-19 vaccine.

This chain's CDR3 is CSVLAGGSYEQYF. The DNA for the CDR3 is TGCAGCGTCCTAGCGGGAGGGTCCTACGAGCAGTACTTC. This chain connects TRBV29-1 to TRBJ2-7, with 12 bases fitting TRBD2. The V and J ends lost 6 bases and 1 base, in that order; junction bases with no gene match: 1. Looked up from germline, CDR1 is SQVTM and CDR2 is ANQGSEA. This CDR3 region has 13 residues.

CDR3 protein: CASTDRAYEQYF. The CDR3 DNA sequence: TGTGCCAGCACCGACAGGGCCTACGAGCAGTACTTC. The chain carries TRBV7-9 and TRBJ2-7; 7 nucleotides line up with TRBD1. CDR1 SEHNR and CDR2 FQNEAQ come from the germline V gene (reference sequence). Germline trimming cut 7 bases from V and 2 bases from J; bases unmatched to any gene: 2. The length of the CDR3 is 12 residues.

This clone was counted between two and nine times. The V gene is TRBV20-1, the J gene TRBJ2-7; the match to TRBD2 covers 12 bases. The ends lost 3 bases at V and 2 bases at J; junction bases unmatched: 11. The CDR3 has 17 amino acids. Germline CDR1 DFQATT, CDR2 SNEGSKA (reference sequence). CDR3 nucleotides: TGCAGTGCTAGTCCGCACGAATGGACTAGCGGGACCTACGAGCAGTACTTC. This encodes CSASPHEWTSGTYEQYF.

The rearrangement uses TRBV30 and TRBJ1-1; D gene ambiguous. With 2 bases removed from V and 0 bases from J, the gap between germline ends came to 7 bases. The CDR3 contains 13 residues. Germline values: CDR1 GTSNPN, CDR2 SVGIG (reference sequence). The CDR3, as DNA: TGTGCCTGGAGTCCCGACTTGAACACTGAAGCTTTCTTT. As protein: CAWSPDLNTEAFF.

This chain uses TRBV5-4 with TRBJ2-1; 13 nucleotides line up with TRBD2. The CDR3 is made up of 15 amino acids. Germline-derived CDR1 and CDR2 are SGHNT and YYREEE (reference sequence). Trimming cost V 5 bases and J 9 bases; bases outside gene matches: 8. Written as DNA, the CDR3 is TGTGCCAGCAGTTCCGGGACTAGCGGGAAGTCTGAGCAGTTCTTC. Its protein product is CASSSGTSGKSEQFF.

This rearrangement joins TRBV11-2 to TRBJ2-3; D perhaps matches TRBD2 (5 bases). Trimming left V 2 bases short and J 2 bases short, with 11 bases between. The length of the CDR3 is 15 residues. Germline V gene data show CDR1 as SGHAT and CDR2 as FQNNGV. CDR3 nucleotides: TGTGCCAGCAGCTTATCACCGGGGTACACAGATACGCAGTATTTT. Its translation: CASSLSPGYTDTQYF.

The chain is built from TRBV27 and TRBJ1-2; D not resolved. Trimming shortened V by 3 bases and J by 4 bases, and 12 bases separated the two germline ends. The V gene's germline CDR1 is MNHEY and CDR2 SMNVEV (reference sequence). There are 14 residues in the CDR3. CDR3 protein: CASSLSPTSYGYTF. The CDR3 coding sequence is TGTGCCAGCAGTTTGTCCCCGACTTCCTATGGCTACACCTTC.

This clone was seen a few times. The chain couples TRBV18 to TRBJ2-5, with D perhaps matching TRBD2 (5 bases). Between the trimmed V and J ends, which lost 0 bases and 7 bases, there was a span of 12 bases. In germline, CDR1 is KGHSH, CDR2 LQKENI. The CDR3 consists of 14 residues. For the CDR3, the DNA is TGTGCCAGCTCACCACCGACCAGTCGGGGGACCCAGTACTTC. It specifies CASSPPTSRGTQYF.

This chain uses TRBV6-5 with TRBJ2-3; D is possibly TRBD1 (7 bases). V dropped 8 bases and J dropped 4 bases, with 13 bases sitting between them. The germline V gene encodes CDR1 MNHEY and CDR2 SVGAGI. CDR3 size: 13 residues. The CDR3 sequence is CASAGQLSDTQYF. The CDR3 DNA reads TGTGCCAGCGCGGGACAGCTTTCAGATACGCAGTATTTT.

The chain is built from TRBV6-6 and TRBJ2-7; possibly TRBD1 or TRBD2 for D (5 bases each). Germline V gives CDR1 MNHNY, CDR2 SVGAGI (reference sequence). V was shortened by 0 bases and J by 2 bases, with 14 bases between the two germline ends. The CDR3 extends over 16 amino acids. CDR3 sequence: CASSYSPGTAPYEQYF. The CDR3 nucleotides read TGTGCCAGCAGTTACTCTCCCGGGACCGCACCCTACGAGCAGTACTTC.

The chain combines TRBV28 with TRBJ1-3; D remains unclear. Germline V gene data show CDR1 as MDHEN and CDR2 as SYDVKM. CDR3 length equals 15 residues. Between the trimmed V and J ends, which lost 6 bases and 3 bases, there was a span of 15 bases. Here the CDR3 DNA reads TGTGCCAGCAGCCAAACACCGGGCCTTGGAAACACCATATATTTT. This codes for CASSQTPGLGNTIYF.

This clone has a handful of counts. The rearrangement uses TRBV7-8 and TRBJ2-5; D is possibly TRBD1 (6 bases). Germline V CDR1 and CDR2: SGHVS, FQNEAQ. The CDR3 loop spans 13 amino acids. Trimming left V 5 bases short and J 5 bases short, with 12 bases between. This CDR3 reads CASSATQGETQYF. The CDR3 coding sequence is TGTGCCAGCAGCGCTACTCAGGGGGAGACCCAGTACTTC.

A word on this clone: A junction end diverges from the germline sequence, so it may reflect a read error. The chain employs TRBV7-8 and TRBJ2-5; weak D call: TRBD2 (6 bases). Per the germline V gene, CDR1 is SGHVS and CDR2 is FQNEAQ. The CDR3 is 13 amino acids. The CDR3 loop is CASSLATQETQYF. The CDR3 DNA reads TGTGCCAGCAGCCTAGCGACCCAAGAGACCCAGTACTTC.

This chain uses TRBV9 with TRBJ2-3; 11 nucleotides match TRBD2. Germline V gives CDR1 SGDLS, CDR2 YYNGEE. V lost 3 bases, J lost 2 bases, and 5 bases stayed unmatched. The CDR3 runs 16 residues. CDR3 in DNA: TGTGCCAGCAGCGCCATAGCGGGGGGGCCCACAGATACGCAGTATTTT. It codes for CASSAIAGGPTDTQYF. Full variable domain (rest looked up from reference TRBV9 and TRBJ2-3): DSGVTQTPKHLITATGQRVTLRCSPRSGDLSVYWYQQSLDQGLQFLIQYYNGEERAKGNILERFSAQQFPDLHSELNLSSLELGDSALYFCASSAIAGGPTDTQYFGPGTRLTVL.

This chain joins TRBV27 and TRBJ1-5, with TRBD1 as a possible D gene (6 bases). Trimming left V 0 bases short and J 2 bases short, with 14 bases between. The CDR3 covers 17 residues. The V gene's germline CDR1 is MNHEY and CDR2 SMNVEV (reference sequence). Here the CDR3 DNA reads TGTGCCAGCAGTTTATCGGGAACGGCAGGGGGCAATCAGCCCCAGCATTTT. Its translation: CASSLSGTAGGNQPQHF.

The rearrangement uses TRBV10-3 and TRBJ1-2, with D hard to call. The CDR3 is 13 amino acids. Trimming took off 6 bases at V and 2 bases at J, with 10 bases between the two ends. The V gene's germline CDR1 is ENHRY and CDR2 SYGVKD. The CDR3 here is CAISQDGNYGYTF. CDR3 DNA: TGTGCCATCAGCCAGGACGGGAACTATGGCTACACCTTC.

The chain has TRBV27 and TRBJ2-7; possible D gene TRBD2, 6 bases. V gave up 4 bases and J gave up 6 bases, with 13 bases separating them. The CDR3 length is 13 residues. Germline assignment: CDR1 MNHEY and CDR2 SMNVEV (reference sequence). In DNA form, the CDR3 reads TGTGCCAGCAGTTCGGCGGGACCGGGCGAGCAGTACTTC. This sequence encodes CASSSAGPGEQYF.

The CDR3 here is CAWSVQVNTEAFF. CDR3 nucleotides: TGTGCCTGGAGTGTACAAGTGAACACTGAAGCTTTCTTT. This sequence joins TRBV30 and TRBJ1-1, with no clear D. The CDR3 has 13 amino acids. The V and J ends lost 0 bases and 0 bases respectively, with 5 bases between them. Germline lookup yields CDR1 GTSNPN and CDR2 SVGIG (reference sequence).

The CDR3 reads CASSVTGFSGNTIYF. The CDR3 nucleotides are TGTGCCAGCAGCGTGACAGGGTTCTCTGGAAACACCATATATTTT. The chain employs TRBV2 and TRBJ1-3, with 7 bases matching TRBD1. In germline, CDR1 is SNHLY, CDR2 FYNNEI. J was trimmed by 0 bases and V by 6 bases; bases with no gene match: 5. The CDR3 has 15 amino acids.

The chain uses TRBV27 and TRBJ1-1; D is ambiguous. This CDR3 is 15 amino acids long. Trimming left V 0 bases short and J 0 bases short, with 8 bases between. Germline V lookup: CDR1 MNHEY, CDR2 SMNVEV (reference sequence). The CDR3 region has the DNA TGTGCCAGCAGTTTATCGCGCAATATGAACACTGAAGCTTTCTTT. This gives the protein CASSLSRNMNTEAFF.

V and J are TRBV16 and TRBJ2-7; no definite D call. V lost 0 bases, J lost 2 bases, and 2 bases lay in between. This CDR3 contains 12 residues. CDR1 and CDR2 (germline): KGHSY, FQNENV. CDR3 amino acids: CASSQSAYEQYF. The CDR3 DNA is TGTGCCAGCAGCCAATCCGCCTACGAGCAGTACTTC.